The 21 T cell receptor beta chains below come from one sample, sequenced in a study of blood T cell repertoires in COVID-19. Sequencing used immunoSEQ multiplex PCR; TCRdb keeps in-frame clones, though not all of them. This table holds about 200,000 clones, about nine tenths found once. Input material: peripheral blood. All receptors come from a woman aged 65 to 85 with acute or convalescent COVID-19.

This CDR3 is CASSQEYNEQFF. The CDR3 DNA sequence: TGTGCCAGCAGCCAGGAATACAATGAGCAGTTCTTC. The chain has TRBV7-9 and TRBJ2-1; D is uncertain. Trimming pared 5 bases from V and 4 bases from J, leaving 6 bases between. CDR3 size: 12 residues. The germline gives CDR1 SEHNR, CDR2 FQNEAQ (reference sequence).

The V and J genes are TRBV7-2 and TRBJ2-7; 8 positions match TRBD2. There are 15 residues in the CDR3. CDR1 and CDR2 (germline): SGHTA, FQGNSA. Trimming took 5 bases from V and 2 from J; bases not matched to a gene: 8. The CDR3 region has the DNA TGTGCCAGCAGCATCGGGGGGGGAATCGCCTACGAGCAGTACTTC. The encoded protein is CASSIGGGIAYEQYF.

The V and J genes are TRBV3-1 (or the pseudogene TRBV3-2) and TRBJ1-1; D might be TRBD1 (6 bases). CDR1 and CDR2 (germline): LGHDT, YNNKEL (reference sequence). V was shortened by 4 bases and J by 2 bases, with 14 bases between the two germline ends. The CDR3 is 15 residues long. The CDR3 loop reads CASSPRGWGNTEAFF. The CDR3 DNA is TGTGCCAGCAGCCCCAGGGGTTGGGGAAACACTGAAGCTTTCTTT.

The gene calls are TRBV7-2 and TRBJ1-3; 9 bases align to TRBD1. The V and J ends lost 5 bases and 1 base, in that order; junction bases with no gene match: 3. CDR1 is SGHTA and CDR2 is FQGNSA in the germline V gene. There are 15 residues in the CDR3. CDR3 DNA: TGTGCCAGCAGCATCGGACAGGGGTCTGGAAACACCATATATTTT. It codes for CASSIGQGSGNTIYF.

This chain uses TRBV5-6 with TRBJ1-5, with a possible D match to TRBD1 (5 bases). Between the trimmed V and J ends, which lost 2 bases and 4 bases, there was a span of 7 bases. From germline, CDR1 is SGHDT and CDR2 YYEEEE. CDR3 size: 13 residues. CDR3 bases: TGTGCCAGCAGCTTTGGGGGGAATCAGCCCCAGCATTTT. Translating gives CASSFGGNQPQHF.

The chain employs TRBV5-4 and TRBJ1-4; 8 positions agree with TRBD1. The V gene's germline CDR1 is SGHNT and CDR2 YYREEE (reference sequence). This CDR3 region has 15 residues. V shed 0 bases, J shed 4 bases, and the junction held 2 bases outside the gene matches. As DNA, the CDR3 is TGTGCCAGCAGCTTGGACAGGGGGATTAATGAAAAACTGTTTTTT. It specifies CASSLDRGINEKLFF.

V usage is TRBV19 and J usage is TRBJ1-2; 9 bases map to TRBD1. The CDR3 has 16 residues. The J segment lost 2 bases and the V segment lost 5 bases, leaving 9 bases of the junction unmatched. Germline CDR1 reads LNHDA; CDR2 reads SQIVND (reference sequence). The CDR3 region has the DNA TGTGCCAGTAGTCTACAACAGGGGGCCTGGAACTATGGCTACACCTTC. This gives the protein CASSLQQGAWNYGYTF.

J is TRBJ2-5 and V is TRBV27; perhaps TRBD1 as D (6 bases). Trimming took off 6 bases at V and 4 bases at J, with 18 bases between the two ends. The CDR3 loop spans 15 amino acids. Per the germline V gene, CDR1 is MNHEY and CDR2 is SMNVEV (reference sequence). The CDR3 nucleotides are TGTGCCAGCAGCTACTGGACAGCAGGGCGAGAGACCCAGTACTTC. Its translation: CASSYWTAGRETQYF.

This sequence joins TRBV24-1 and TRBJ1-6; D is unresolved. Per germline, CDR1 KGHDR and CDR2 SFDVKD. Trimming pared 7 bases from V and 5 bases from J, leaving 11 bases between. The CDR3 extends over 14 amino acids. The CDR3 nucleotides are TGTGCCACCAGGAGGGCCGGGAATAATTCACCCCTCCACTTT. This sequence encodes CATRRAGNNSPLHF.

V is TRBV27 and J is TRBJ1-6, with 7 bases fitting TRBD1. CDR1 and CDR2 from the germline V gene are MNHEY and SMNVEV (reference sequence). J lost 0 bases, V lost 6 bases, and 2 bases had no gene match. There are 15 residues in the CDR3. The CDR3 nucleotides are TGTGCCAGCAGATCAGGGGGCTCCTATAATTCACCCCTCCACTTT. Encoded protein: CASRSGGSYNSPLHF.

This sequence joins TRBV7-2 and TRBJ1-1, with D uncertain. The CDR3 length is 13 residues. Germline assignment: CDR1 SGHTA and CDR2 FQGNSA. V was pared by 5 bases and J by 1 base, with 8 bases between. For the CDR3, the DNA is TGTGCCAGCAGCCCCTCCCCGAACACTGAAGCTTTCTTT. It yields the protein CASSPSPNTEAFF.

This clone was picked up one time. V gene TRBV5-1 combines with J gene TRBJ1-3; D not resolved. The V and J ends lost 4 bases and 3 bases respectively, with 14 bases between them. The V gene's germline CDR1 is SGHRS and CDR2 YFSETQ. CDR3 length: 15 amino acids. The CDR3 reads CASSNGEANGNTIYF. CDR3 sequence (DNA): TGCGCCAGCAGCAACGGGGAGGCAAATGGAAACACCATATATTTT.

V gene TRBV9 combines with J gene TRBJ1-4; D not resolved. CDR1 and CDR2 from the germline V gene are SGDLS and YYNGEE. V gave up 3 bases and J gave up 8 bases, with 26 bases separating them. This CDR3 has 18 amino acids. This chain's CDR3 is CASSAPEGGPFRFEKLFF. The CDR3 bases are TGTGCCAGCAGCGCACCGGAGGGAGGACCTTTTCGTTTCGAAAAACTGTTTTTT.

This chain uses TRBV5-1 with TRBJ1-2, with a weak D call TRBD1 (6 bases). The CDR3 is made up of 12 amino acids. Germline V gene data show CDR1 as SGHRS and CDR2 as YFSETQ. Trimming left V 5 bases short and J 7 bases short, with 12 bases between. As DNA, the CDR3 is TGCGCCAGCAGAGAGACAGGCGGTGGCTACACCTTC. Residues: CASRETGGGYTF.

The CDR3 DNA is TGTGCCACCAGCGGAGGTCATTCCGGGAAGAATCAGCCCCAGCATTTT. Residues: CATSGGHSGKNQPQHF. The chain links TRBV15 to TRBJ1-5; D gene ambiguous. Trimming removed 5 bases at V and 4 bases at J, with 18 bases between. Germline V gives CDR1 LNHNV, CDR2 YYDKDF (reference sequence). CDR3 length: 16 residues.

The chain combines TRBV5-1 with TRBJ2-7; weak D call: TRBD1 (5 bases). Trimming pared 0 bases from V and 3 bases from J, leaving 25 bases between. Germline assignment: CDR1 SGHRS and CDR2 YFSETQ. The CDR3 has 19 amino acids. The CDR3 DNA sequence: TGCGCCAGCAGCTTGGCGGCAGGAAGGGGAAGCCGTCTCTTCTACGAGCAGTACTTC. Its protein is CASSLAAGRGSRLFYEQYF. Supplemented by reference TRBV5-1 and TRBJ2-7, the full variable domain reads KAGVTQTPRYLIKTRGQQVTLSCSPISGHRSVSWYQQTPGQGLQFLFEYFSETQRNKGNFPGRFSGRQFSNSRSEMNVSTLELGDSALYLCASSLAAGRGSRLFYEQYFGPGTRLTVT.

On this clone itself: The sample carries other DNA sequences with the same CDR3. CDR3 loop: CASSFGTGVNQPQHF. The CDR3 bases are TGTGCCAGCAGCTTTGGGACAGGGGTAAATCAGCCCCAGCATTTT. The chain recombines TRBV7-9 with TRBJ1-5; the match to TRBD1 covers 10 bases. Trimming took 3 bases from V and 4 from J; bases not matched to a gene: 3. Germline-derived CDR1 and CDR2 are SEHNR and FQNEAQ (reference sequence). The CDR3 is made up of 15 amino acids. Variable domain in full (rest from reference TRBV7-9 and TRBJ1-5): DTGVSQNPRHKITKRGQNVTFRCDPISEHNRLYWYRQTLGQGPEFLTYFQNEAQLEKSRLLSDRFSAERPKGSFSTLEIQRTEQGDSAMYLCASSFGTGVNQPQHFGDGTRLSIL.

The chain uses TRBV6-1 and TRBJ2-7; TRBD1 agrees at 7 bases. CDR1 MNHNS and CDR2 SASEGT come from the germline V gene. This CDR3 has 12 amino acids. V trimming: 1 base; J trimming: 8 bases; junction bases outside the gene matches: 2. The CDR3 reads CASSEVGQKQYF. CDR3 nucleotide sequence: TGTGCCAGCAGTGAAGTGGGACAGAAGCAGTACTTC.

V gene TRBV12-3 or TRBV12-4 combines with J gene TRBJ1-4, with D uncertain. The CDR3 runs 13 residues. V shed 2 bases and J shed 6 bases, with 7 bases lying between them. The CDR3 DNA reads TGTGCCAGCAGTTTAAGGGAGGATGAAAAACTGTTTTTT. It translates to CASSLREDEKLFF.

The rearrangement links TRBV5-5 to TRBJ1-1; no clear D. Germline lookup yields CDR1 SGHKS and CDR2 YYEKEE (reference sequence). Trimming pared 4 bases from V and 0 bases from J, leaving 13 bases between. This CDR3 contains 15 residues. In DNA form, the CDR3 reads TGTGCCAGCAGCGACCTGAGGATAATGAACACTGAAGCTTTCTTT. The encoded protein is CASSDLRIMNTEAFF.

The CDR3 region has the DNA TGTGCCAGCAGTTTATTGTACAGGGGGGATTCACCCCTCCACTTT. It codes for CASSLLYRGDSPLHF. This chain connects TRBV27 to TRBJ1-6, with TRBD1 matching over 8 bases. After removal of 1 base from V and 8 bases from J, the junction contained 4 bases not matched to a gene. The germline gives CDR1 MNHEY, CDR2 SMNVEV (reference sequence). This CDR3 contains 15 residues.